Following are 27 T cell receptor beta chains from one sample sequenced in a study of T cells in Graves' hyperthyroidism and ophthalmopathy. RNA transcripts provided the source from which TCR beta CDR3 regions were amplified. With the HTBI primer set, the TCR CDR3 went through a first round of RT-PCR. A single record per CDR3 protein comes from TCRdb applying MiXCR to the multiplex PCR reads. The sample carries approximately 590,000 distinct CDR3 sequences, roughly 14% recorded once. The material sequenced was blood. Source of these receptors: a woman aged 25 to 39 with Graves' hyperthyroidism.

Written as DNA, the CDR3 is TGTGCCAGCAGTTTATTGACTTTAAGATTCGAGCAGTACTTC. Translating gives CASSLLTLRFEQYF. The chain carries TRBV28 and TRBJ2-7; no reliable D call. The CDR3 length is 14 residues. CDR1 is MDHEN and CDR2 is SYDVKM in the germline V gene. V was trimmed by 1 base and J by 6 bases, leaving 13 bases between them. The complete variable domain, with remaining parts taken from reference TRBV28 and TRBJ2-7, reads DVKVTQSSRYLVKRTGEKVFLECVQDMDHENMFWYRQDPGLGLRLIYFSYDVKMKEKGDIPEGYSVSREKKERFSLILESASTNQTSMYLCASSLLTLRFEQYFGPGTRLTVT.

The genes are TRBV5-6 and TRBJ1-4; TRBD1 aligns across 7 bases. Unmatched junction bases numbered 10, after V lost 4 bases and J lost 1 base. This CDR3 contains 17 residues. Germline CDR1 SGHDT, CDR2 YYEEEE. The CDR3 loop reads CASSPGQHGGTNEKLFF. DNA of the CDR3: TGTGCCAGCAGCCCGGGACAGCACGGAGGAACTAATGAAAAACTGTTTTTT.

This clonotype was found many times. The chain is built from TRBV7-2 and TRBJ2-5, with D possibly matching TRBD1 (5 bases). V lost 3 bases, J lost 2 bases, and 10 bases lay in between. The CDR3 runs 14 residues. Germline CDR1 reads SGHTA; CDR2 reads FQGNSA. CDR3 bases: TGTGCCAGCAGCTTCTTAGGGGATCAAGAGACCCAGTACTTC. Translated: CASSFLGDQETQYF.

This clonotype was seen at least ten times. The genes are TRBV20-1 and TRBJ2-5, with 8 bases lining up with TRBD2. V lost 2 bases, J lost 4 bases, and 0 bases stayed unmatched. The CDR3 is 12 residues long. Germline V gene data show CDR1 as DFQATT and CDR2 as SNEGSKA (reference sequence). CDR3 amino acids: CSARRGGETQYF. The CDR3 nucleotides are TGCAGTGCTAGACGGGGGGGAGAGACCCAGTACTTC.

The J gene is TRBJ1-2, the V gene TRBV30; D gene uncertain. V dropped 2 bases and J dropped 6 bases, with 13 bases sitting between them. The CDR3 runs 13 residues. Germline V gene data show CDR1 as GTSNPN and CDR2 as SVGIG (reference sequence). CDR3 loop: CAWSSGFSDGYTF. The CDR3 DNA follows: TGTGCCTGGAGTTCGGGGTTTAGCGATGGCTACACCTTC. Drawing the rest from reference TRBV30 and TRBJ1-2, the complete variable domain is SQTIHQWPATLVQPVGSPLSLECTVEGTSNPNLYWYRQAAGRGLQLLFYSVGIGQISSEVPQNLSASRPQDRQFILSSKKLLLSDSGFYLCAWSSGFSDGYTFGSGTRLTVV.

The rearrangement links TRBV3-1 to TRBJ2-1; 8 nucleotides align to TRBD2. Trimming cost V 1 base and J 4 bases; bases outside gene matches: 6. Germline CDR1 is LGHDT and CDR2 is YNNKEL (reference sequence). This CDR3 is 16 amino acids long. DNA of the CDR3: TGTGCCAGCAGCCAAGGTCTGTCGGGAGGGTACAATGAGCAGTTCTTC. Translating it yields CASSQGLSGGYNEQFF.

This chain uses TRBV5-4 with TRBJ2-7; 9 bases line up with TRBD2. The V gene end was trimmed by 4 bases and the J gene end by 5 bases; junction bases not matched to a gene: 16. This CDR3 spans 17 amino acids. The germline V gene has CDR1 SGHNT and CDR2 YYREEE (reference sequence). CDR3 DNA sequence: TGTGCCAGCAGCCCCCGGCGGGAGGGCCGGGTGAGGAACGAGCAGTACTTC. It codes for CASSPRREGRVRNEQYF.

This clonotype came up a few times. The V and J genes are TRBV6-2 or TRBV6-3 and TRBJ2-5, with D maybe TRBD2 (5 bases). Looked up from germline, CDR1 is MNHEY and CDR2 is SVGEGT. V was cut by 6 bases and J by 1 base, with 18 bases left in between. This CDR3 has 16 residues. In DNA form, the CDR3 reads TGTGCCAGCAGGCTAGCCCCCGCCGTTGGCCAAGAGACCCAGTACTTC. It is translated as CASRLAPAVGQETQYF.

This clonotype was found a few times. The DNA for the CDR3 is TGTGCCAGCAGCCGGACATTTACATCGTTCGCTGAAGCTTTCTTT. This sequence encodes CASSRTFTSFAEAFF. The genes are TRBV12-3 or TRBV12-4 and TRBJ1-1; a weak D match, TRBD1 (5 bases). This CDR3 region has 15 residues. V lost 6 bases to trimming and J lost 6 bases, with 20 bases between them.

In this sample, this clonotype turned up many times. The chain uses TRBV18 and TRBJ1-6, with D possibly being TRBD1 (5 bases). Germline V lookup: CDR1 KGHSH, CDR2 LQKENI. With 2 bases removed from V and 5 bases from J, the gap between germline ends came to 13 bases. This CDR3 is built from 16 residues. The CDR3, as DNA: TGTGCCAGCTCACCAAGGGAAGGGGCACATAATTCACCCCTCCACTTT. Translation: CASSPREGAHNSPLHF.

This clonotype appeared a few times. Since no conserved phenylalanine or tryptophan closes the CDR3, a read error is the likely cause. This sequence joins TRBV6-2 or TRBV6-3 and TRBJ1-1; tentatively, D is TRBD1 (5 bases). The CDR3 extends over 15 amino acids. The germline V gene has CDR1 MNHEY and CDR2 SVGEGT. V lost 2 bases, J lost 1 base, and 11 bases lay in between. The CDR3 reads CASSYGAGGNTEAFL. CDR3 sequence (DNA): TGTGCCAGCAGTTACGGGGCCGGGGGGAACACTGAAGCTTTCCTT.

V is TRBV27 and J is TRBJ1-2; D is perhaps TRBD1 (5 bases). Trimming took 2 bases from V and 1 from J, leaving 17 bases between them. Germline V lookup: CDR1 MNHEY, CDR2 SMNVEV (reference sequence). This CDR3 is 17 amino acids long. DNA for the CDR3: TGTGCCAGCAGTTTACGGTCAGGGAGCTCTTTTAACTATGGCTACACCTTC. It yields the protein CASSLRSGSSFNYGYTF.

This clonotype was observed at least ten times. The chain combines TRBV27 with TRBJ2-7; TRBD1 matches 10 bases. The CDR3 length is 15 residues. Germline values: CDR1 MNHEY, CDR2 SMNVEV (reference sequence). V dropped 6 bases and J dropped 8; count of bases not matched to a gene: 13. The DNA of the CDR3 is TGTGCCAGCAGAACTTCCGGGACAGGGGCTAAGCAGCAGTACTTC. Protein: CASRTSGTGAKQQYF.

This clonotype was recorded a few times. This chain uses TRBV10-1 with TRBJ2-1; 12 bases fit TRBD2. CDR1 is WNHNN, CDR2 SYGVQD, per germline (reference sequence). The CDR3 sequence is 15 residues long. V was clipped by 8 bases and J by 3 bases; unmatched bases: 5. CDR3 residues: CASLGTSGRYNEQFF. The DNA of the CDR3 is TGCGCCAGCCTTGGGACTAGCGGGCGCTACAATGAGCAGTTCTTC.

This clonotype was seen at least ten times. The chain joins TRBV29-1 to TRBJ2-7, with 9 bases fitting TRBD2. Germline V gene data show CDR1 as SQVTM and CDR2 as ANQGSEA. The CDR3 sequence is 13 residues long. Trimming took 3 bases from V and 2 from J; bases not matched to a gene: 2. The CDR3 here is CSVEAGGPYEQYF. Here the CDR3 DNA reads TGCAGCGTTGAGGCGGGAGGGCCCTACGAGCAGTACTTC.

The chain is built from TRBV25-1 and TRBJ2-3; 14 bases are shared with TRBD2. V gave up 4 bases and J gave up 4 bases; unmatched junction bases: 10. CDR1 is MGHDK, CDR2 SYGVNS, per germline. The CDR3 totals 18 residues. CDR3 amino acids: CASSGLAGGPVGADTQYF. CDR3 coding DNA: TGTGCCAGCAGTGGACTAGCGGGAGGGCCTGTTGGCGCAGATACGCAGTATTTT.

Points on this clonotype: Germline is not matched at one junction end, which may reflect a read error. The rearrangement links TRBV5-6 to TRBJ1-2; D unclear. Germline V gene lookup returns CDR1 SGHDT and CDR2 YYEEEE. The CDR3 sequence is 15 residues long. In nucleotides, the CDR3 is TGTGGCAGCAGCACCGGCCCTCTAGCTAACTATGGCTACACCTTC. Protein: CGSSTGPLANYGYTF.

This clonotype was observed many times. The J gene is TRBJ2-7, the V gene TRBV2; TRBD2 aligns across 8 bases. With V trimmed by 1 base and J by 5 bases, 4 bases remained unmatched. Germline V gene sequence: CDR1 SNHLY, CDR2 FYNNEI. This CDR3 spans 14 amino acids. CDR3 sequence (DNA): TGTGCCAGCAGTGAAGTGAGCGGGAGTAACGAGCAGTACTTC. Translating gives CASSEVSGSNEQYF.

There are many counts of this clonotype. The chain couples TRBV7-9 to TRBJ2-3; the D is unclear. Per the germline V gene, CDR1 is SEHNR and CDR2 is FQNEAQ (reference sequence). The CDR3 extends over 15 amino acids. V was clipped by 5 bases and J by 3 bases, with 15 bases between them. The CDR3 sequence is CASSRRATLTDTQYF. CDR3 nucleotide sequence: TGTGCCAGCAGCCGCCGGGCCACTCTAACAGATACGCAGTATTTT.

CDR3 DNA: TGCAGTGCTCGAATACTAGCGGGAGGGTCCTTCCACGAGCAGTACTTC. Translated: CSARILAGGSFHEQYF. This rearrangement joins TRBV20-1 to TRBJ2-7; 13 bases are a match to TRBD2. CDR1 is DFQATT, CDR2 SNEGSKA, per germline (reference sequence). CDR3 length: 16 residues. J lost 5 bases, V lost 5 bases, and 12 bases had no gene match.

At least ten counts were recorded for this clonotype. The chain is built from TRBV28 and TRBJ1-1; no firm D call. This CDR3 has 11 amino acids. CDR1 is MDHEN and CDR2 is SYDVKM in the germline V gene. The V and J ends lost 4 bases and 10 bases respectively, with 10 bases between them. The CDR3 here is CASSYPRAAFF. As DNA, the CDR3 is TGTGCCAGCAGTTACCCCCGGGCAGCTTTCTTT.

This clonotype was observed many times. J is TRBJ1-3 and V is TRBV30; 7 bases fit TRBD1. Germline assignment: CDR1 GTSNPN and CDR2 SVGIG (reference sequence). The CDR3 is 15 amino acids. J was trimmed by 4 bases and V by 3 bases; bases with no gene match: 9. DNA for the CDR3: TGTGCCTGGAGGAGACAGGGTCGGCAAGGAAACACCATATATTTT. Its translation: CAWRRQGRQGNTIYF.

This clonotype was detected many times. The CDR3 reads CSVSQGWRETQYF. CDR3 nucleotide sequence: TGCAGTGTCAGCCAGGGTTGGAGAGAGACCCAGTACTTC. This rearrangement joins TRBV20-1 to TRBJ2-5, with a tentative D call TRBD1 (5 bases). Germline V lookup: CDR1 DFQATT, CDR2 SNEGSKA (reference sequence). Between the trimmed V and J ends, which lost 7 bases and 4 bases, there was a span of 16 bases. The CDR3 has 13 amino acids.

The chain employs TRBV9 and TRBJ2-7, with a possible D match to TRBD1 (6 bases). Germline CDR1 is SGDLS and CDR2 is YYNGEE. The length of the CDR3 is 16 residues. Between the trimmed V and J ends, which lost 0 bases and 0 bases, there was a span of 13 bases. The CDR3 sequence: CASSVGQGGTSYEQYF. CDR3 coding DNA: TGTGCCAGCAGCGTAGGTCAAGGGGGAACCTCCTACGAGCAGTACTTC.

In its sample, this clonotype was seen a few times. The chain has TRBV5-8 and TRBJ2-2; the match to TRBD2 covers 7 bases. Germline assignment: CDR1 SGHTS and CDR2 YDEGEE. V was pared by 1 base and J by 1 base, with 4 bases of the junction left unmatched. The CDR3 runs 16 residues. DNA of the CDR3: TGTGCCAGCAGCTTGATGGCTAGCGGGAACACCGGGGAGCTGTTTTTT. As protein: CASSLMASGNTGELFF.

The chain employs TRBV28 and TRBJ2-1; maybe TRBD1 (6 bases). The length of the CDR3 is 16 residues. Per the germline V gene, CDR1 is MDHEN and CDR2 is SYDVKM. V was pared by 4 bases and J by 8 bases, with 21 bases between. CDR3 sequence reads: CASSSQGYHTLDEQFF. CDR3 sequence (DNA): TGTGCCAGCAGTTCACAGGGATATCACACACTCGATGAGCAGTTCTTC.

This clonotype was seen a handful of times. The genes are TRBV7-2 and TRBJ2-1; D might be TRBD2 (6 bases). This CDR3 spans 12 amino acids. V was cut by 2 bases and J by 10 bases, with 9 bases left in between. CDR1 is SGHTA, CDR2 FQGNSA, per germline. In DNA, the CDR3 is TGTGCCAGCAGCTTACTAGCGACAGAGCAGTTCTTC. Its protein product is CASSLLATEQFF.